Listed here are 3 T cell receptor beta chains from one sample, sequenced in a study of CD8 T cells in ankylosing spondylitis. TCRdb analysed the 5' RACE reads with MiXCR anew, one entry per CDR3 protein. Of 250,000 or so distinct CDR3 sequences detected, around 11% appear once; the ten largest clones hold 6% to 8.5%. The sequencing sample was made of blood, either unsorted or a sorted T cell fraction (not recorded which). The receptors shown here come from a male donor with ankylosing spondylitis or in good health (not recorded which).

The table lists this clonotype with many counts. This chain's CDR3 is CSARSALSTDTQYF. Here the CDR3 DNA reads TGCAGTGCTAGATCGGCGCTATCCACAGATACGCAGTATTTT. The chain combines TRBV20-1 with TRBJ2-3; D ambiguous. Germline V gene lookup returns CDR1 DFQATT and CDR2 SNEGSKA (reference sequence). Trimming removed 2 bases at V and 2 bases at J, with 11 bases between. The CDR3 is made up of 14 amino acids.

This clonotype was seen at least ten times. The genes are TRBV14 and TRBJ2-2, with TRBD2 matching 9 bases. This CDR3 spans 15 amino acids. The junction had 4 bases not matched to a gene; V was cut back by 6 bases and J by 2 bases. Germline V gene sequence: CDR1 SGHDN, CDR2 FVKESK. The CDR3, as DNA: TGTGCCAGCAGACCGGGACTAGCCAACACCGGGGAGCTGTTTTTT. The encoded protein is CASRPGLANTGELFF.

The CDR3 DNA is TGTGCCACCGGAAAAGGGTACCCGGACACTGAAGCTTTCTTT. This translates into CATGKGYPDTEAFF. The chain carries TRBV24-1 and TRBJ1-1; D is unclear. The CDR3 loop spans 14 amino acids. V lost 9 bases and J lost 3, with 16 bases in between. CDR1 and CDR2 from the germline V gene are KGHDR and SFDVKD.